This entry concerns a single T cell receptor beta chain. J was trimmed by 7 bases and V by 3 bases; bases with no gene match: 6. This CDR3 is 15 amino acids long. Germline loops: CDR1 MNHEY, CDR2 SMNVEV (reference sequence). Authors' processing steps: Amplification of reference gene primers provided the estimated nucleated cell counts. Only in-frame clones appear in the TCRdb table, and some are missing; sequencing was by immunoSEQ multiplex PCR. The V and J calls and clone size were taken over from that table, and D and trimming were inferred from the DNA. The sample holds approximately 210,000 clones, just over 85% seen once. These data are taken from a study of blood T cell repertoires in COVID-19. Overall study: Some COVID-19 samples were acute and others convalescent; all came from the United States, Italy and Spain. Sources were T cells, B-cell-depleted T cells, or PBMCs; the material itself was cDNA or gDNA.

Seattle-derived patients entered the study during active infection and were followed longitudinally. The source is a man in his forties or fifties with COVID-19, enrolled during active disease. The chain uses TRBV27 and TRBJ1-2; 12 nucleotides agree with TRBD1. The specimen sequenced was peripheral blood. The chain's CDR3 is CASSFWDRGLGGYTF. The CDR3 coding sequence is TGTGCCAGCAGTTTTTGGGACAGGGGGCTTGGTGGCTACACCTTC.